This section outlines one T cell receptor beta chain sequence together with its context. The data belong to a study of shared clonotypes between healthy human individuals. Using immunoSEQ multiplex PCR, the repertoire was profiled, and TCRdb retains in-frame clones only, with some absent. The sample consists of 2 million to 2.5 million clones, more than 80% of them appearing once. This CDR3 region has 14 residues. Trimming took off 8 bases at V and 1 base at J, with 14 bases between the two ends. Germline CDR1 LNHDA, CDR2 SQIVND (reference sequence). The J gene is TRBJ2-5, the V gene TRBV19; D might be TRBD2 (5 bases). Sequencing used naive CD4+ T cells from PBMCs. Subset of the sample: CD45RA+ positively selected. This clonotype was obtained from a young man in good health. Some clones in this sample may be carry-over from other donors' samples. CDR3 protein: CASSAGGFQETQYF. The CDR3 DNA is TGTGCCAGTTCAGCAGGAGGCTTCCAAGAGACCCAGTACTTC.